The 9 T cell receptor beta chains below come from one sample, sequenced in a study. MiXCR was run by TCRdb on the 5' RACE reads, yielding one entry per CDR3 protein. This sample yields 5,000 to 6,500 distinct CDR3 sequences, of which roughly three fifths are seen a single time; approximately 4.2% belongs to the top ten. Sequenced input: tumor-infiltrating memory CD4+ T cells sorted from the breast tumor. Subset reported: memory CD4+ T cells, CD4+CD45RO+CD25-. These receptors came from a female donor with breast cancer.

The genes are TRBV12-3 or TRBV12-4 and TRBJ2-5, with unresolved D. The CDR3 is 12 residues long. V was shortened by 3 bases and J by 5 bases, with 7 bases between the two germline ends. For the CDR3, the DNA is TGTGCCAGCAGTTTTGTCAGGGAGACCCAGTACTTC. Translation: CASSFVRETQYF.

This CDR3 is CASSRQGPSYEQYF. The DNA of the CDR3 is TGCGCCAGTTCCCGACAGGGGCCGTCGTACGAGCAGTACTTC. This chain links TRBV5-1 with TRBJ2-7; 8 bases align to TRBD1. Trimming at V came to 8 bases and at J to 4 bases, leaving 11 bases not matched to a gene. The CDR3 totals 14 residues. Germline values: CDR1 SGHRS, CDR2 YFSETQ.

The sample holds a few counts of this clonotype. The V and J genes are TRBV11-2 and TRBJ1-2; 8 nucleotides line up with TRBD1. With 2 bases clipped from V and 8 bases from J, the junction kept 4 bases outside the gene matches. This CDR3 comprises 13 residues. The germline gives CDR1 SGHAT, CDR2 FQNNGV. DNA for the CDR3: TGTGCCAGCAGCTTACCCGACAGGGGAGGCTACACCTTC. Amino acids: CASSLPDRGGYTF. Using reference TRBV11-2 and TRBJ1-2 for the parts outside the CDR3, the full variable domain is EAGVAQSPRYKIIEKRQSVAFWCNPISGHATLYWYQQILGQGPKLLIQFQNNGVVDDSQLPKDRFSAERLKGVDSTLKIQPAKLEDSAVYLCASSLPDRGGYTFGSGTRLTVV.

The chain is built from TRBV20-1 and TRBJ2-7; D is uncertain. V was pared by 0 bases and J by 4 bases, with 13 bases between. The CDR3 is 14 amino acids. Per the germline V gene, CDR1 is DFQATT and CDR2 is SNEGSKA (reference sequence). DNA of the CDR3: TGCAGTGCTAGAGACCAGGTGGTGGGGTACGAGCAGTACTTC. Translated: CSARDQVVGYEQYF.

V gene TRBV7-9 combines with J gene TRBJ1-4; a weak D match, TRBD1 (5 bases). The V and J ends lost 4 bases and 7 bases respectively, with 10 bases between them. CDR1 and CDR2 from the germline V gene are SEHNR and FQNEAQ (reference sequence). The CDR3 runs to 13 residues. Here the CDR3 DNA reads TGTGCCAGCAGCTCGACAGAAATTGAAAAACTGTTTTTT. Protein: CASSSTEIEKLFF.

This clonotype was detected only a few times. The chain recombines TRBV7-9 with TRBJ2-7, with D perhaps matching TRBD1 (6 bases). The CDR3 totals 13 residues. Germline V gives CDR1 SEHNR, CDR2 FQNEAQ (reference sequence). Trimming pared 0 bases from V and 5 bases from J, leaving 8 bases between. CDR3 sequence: CASSLAQGHEQYF. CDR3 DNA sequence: TGTGCCAGCAGCTTAGCACAGGGCCACGAGCAGTACTTC.

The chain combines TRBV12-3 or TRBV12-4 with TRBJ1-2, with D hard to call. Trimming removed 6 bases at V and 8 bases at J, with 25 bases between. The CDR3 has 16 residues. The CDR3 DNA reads TGTGCCAGCAGCTTCCTCCTATCTTACATCATCGAGGGCTACACCTTC. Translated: CASSFLLSYIIEGYTF.

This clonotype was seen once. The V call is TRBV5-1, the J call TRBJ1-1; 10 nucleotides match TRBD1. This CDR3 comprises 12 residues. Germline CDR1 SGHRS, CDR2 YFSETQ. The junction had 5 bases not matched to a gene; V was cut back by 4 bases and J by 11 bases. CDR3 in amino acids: CASSPDRGSAFF. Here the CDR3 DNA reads TGCGCCAGCAGCCCGGACAGGGGGTCGGCTTTCTTT.

In DNA, the CDR3 is TGTGCCAGCAGGCGGGGTGGGGGGGCGGAGGGCTACACCTTC. This encodes CASRRGGGAEGYTF. The V and J genes are TRBV6-5 and TRBJ1-2; possible D gene TRBD1, 6 bases. The ends were cut back, 6 bases at V and 8 bases at J, with 19 bases in the middle. The CDR3 contains 14 residues. The germline CDR1 and CDR2 sequences are MNHEY and SVGAGI.